This passage covers 25 T cell receptor beta chains from one sample sequenced in a study of glioma-infiltrating T cells after dendritic cell vaccination (dated by TCRdb to about 2016). Receptor libraries were prepared by the immunoSEQ multiplex PCR assay. This is the immuneACCESS table as TCRdb keeps it, with only in-frame sequences that have V and J called. A part of the clones is gone; compared with another copy, unresolved V genes explain less than half, and the rest is unexplained. The sample records 85,000 to 110,000 clones, about four fifths of which are singletons. The ten largest clonotypes hold more than 10% of the sample. The material sequenced was blood, taken before dendritic cell vaccination. Every receptor here comes from a human donor with glioblastoma.

This clone was observed a single time. This CDR3 reads CASSLDRAGSPLHF. DNA for the CDR3: TGCGCCAGCAGCCTTGACAGGGCGGGTTCACCCCTCCACTTT. The chain combines TRBV5-1 with TRBJ1-6, with 7 bases fitting TRBD1. CDR1 and CDR2 (germline): SGHRS, YFSETQ. Trimming took 4 bases from V and 9 from J; bases not matched to a gene: 7. The CDR3 has 14 amino acids.

This chain links TRBV6-1 with TRBJ1-2; maybe TRBD1 (6 bases). Germline assignment: CDR1 MNHNS and CDR2 SASEGT. This CDR3 has 17 amino acids. V lost 0 bases to trimming and J lost 4 bases, with 18 bases between them. The CDR3 sequence: CASSEATLGGGGYGYTF. In DNA, the CDR3 is TGTGCCAGCAGTGAAGCGACCCTGGGAGGGGGTGGCTATGGCTACACCTTC.

The chain is built from TRBV30 and TRBJ2-7; D not certain. This CDR3 is 12 amino acids long. The germline V gene has CDR1 GTSNPN and CDR2 SVGIG (reference sequence). V lost 4 bases and J 0 bases, leaving 7 bases between the germline ends. CDR3 nucleotide sequence: TGTGCCTGGAAAAAGAGCTCCTACGAGCAGTACTTC. It translates to CAWKKSSYEQYF. The full variable domain, completed using reference TRBV30 and TRBJ2-7, is SQTIHQWPATLVQPVGSPLSLECTVEGTSNPNLYWYRQAAGRGLQLLFYSVGIGQISSEVPQNLSASRPQDRQFILSSKKLLLSDSGFYLCAWKKSSYEQYFGPGTRLTVT.

This chain connects TRBV15 to TRBJ2-7, with D maybe TRBD1 (5 bases). Germline V lookup: CDR1 LNHNV, CDR2 YYDKDF (reference sequence). The CDR3 runs 15 residues. V was cut by 1 base and J by 2 bases, with 12 bases left in between. In DNA, the CDR3 is TGTGCCACCAGCAGAGGGGGCGTCCGGCCCTACGAGCAGTACTTC. Translation gives CATSRGGVRPYEQYF. The full variable domain, rest sourced from reference TRBV15 and TRBJ2-7, is DAMVIQNPRYQVTQFGKPVTLSCSQTLNHNVMYWYQQKSSQAPKLLFHYYDKDFNNEADTPDNFQSRRPNTSFCFLDIRSPGLGDTAMYLCATSRGGVRPYEQYFGPGTRLTVT.

This clone showed up just once. This chain links TRBV11-2 with TRBJ2-2; D call uncertain. CDR1 SGHAT and CDR2 FQNNGV come from the germline V gene. This CDR3 has 12 amino acids. Trimming cost V 4 bases and J 2 bases, with 2 bases left between them. In DNA form, the CDR3 reads TGTGCCAGCAGCTCAAACACCGGGGAGCTGTTTTTT. Translated: CASSSNTGELFF. The variable domain in full, with the rest retrieved from reference TRBV11-2 and TRBJ2-2, is EAGVAQSPRYKIIEKRQSVAFWCNPISGHATLYWYQQILGQGPKLLIQFQNNGVVDDSQLPKDRFSAERLKGVDSTLKIQPAKLEDSAVYLCASSSNTGELFFGEGSRLTVL.

A few counts support this clone. V usage is TRBV19 and J usage is TRBJ1-1; D ambiguous. The CDR3 totals 13 residues. Germline loops: CDR1 LNHDA, CDR2 SQIVND (reference sequence). With 4 bases removed from V and 5 bases from J, the gap between germline ends came to 11 bases. The CDR3 DNA is TGTGCCAGTAGTAGAGAACGCGAAACTGAAGCTTTCTTT. Protein product: CASSRERETEAFF. Complete variable domain (other parts from reference TRBV19 and TRBJ1-1): DGGITQSPKYLFRKEGQNVTLSCEQNLNHDAMYWYRQDPGQGLRLIYYSQIVNDFQKGDIAEGYSVSREKKESFPLTVTSAQKNPTAFYLCASSRERETEAFFGQGTRLTVV.

The chain couples TRBV6-5 to TRBJ2-1; weak D call: TRBD2 (6 bases). V was trimmed by 6 bases and J by 0 bases, leaving 12 bases between them. Germline V lookup: CDR1 MNHEY, CDR2 SVGAGI. The CDR3 loop spans 15 amino acids. The CDR3 reads CASSLAGISYNEQFF. Written as DNA, the CDR3 is TGTGCCAGCAGCCTCGCGGGGATCTCCTACAATGAGCAGTTCTTC.

J is TRBJ1-1 and V is TRBV5-6; D is unclear. Germline assignment: CDR1 SGHDT and CDR2 YYEEEE. V was pared by 1 base and J by 5 bases, with 18 bases between. CDR3 length: 16 amino acids. The CDR3 sequence is CASSLYGGRFRTEAFF. The CDR3 DNA sequence: TGTGCCAGCAGCTTGTATGGAGGGAGGTTTCGTACTGAAGCTTTCTTT.

This sequence joins TRBV4-1 and TRBJ1-2; D is unclear. Per the germline V gene, CDR1 is MGHRA and CDR2 is YSYEKL. The ends were cut back, 0 bases at V and 4 bases at J, with 9 bases in the middle. The CDR3 length is 14 residues. The CDR3 sequence: CASSQDTTFYGYTF. In nucleotides, the CDR3 is TGCGCCAGCAGCCAAGATACTACATTCTATGGCTACACCTTC.

The rearrangement links TRBV2 to TRBJ2-3; TRBD2 is a possible D gene (6 bases). V was cut by 1 base and J by 2 bases, with 10 bases left in between. The germline V gene has CDR1 SNHLY and CDR2 FYNNEI. The CDR3 spans 15 residues. CDR3 sequence: CASSEVLAATDTQYF. Here the CDR3 DNA reads TGTGCCAGCAGTGAAGTTTTAGCGGCCACAGATACGCAGTATTTT.

The chain couples TRBV5-4 to TRBJ1-1; weak D call: TRBD1 (6 bases). V was trimmed by 5 bases and J by 4 bases, leaving 15 bases between them. Germline V gene sequence: CDR1 SGHNT, CDR2 YYREEE (reference sequence). The CDR3 runs 14 residues. For the CDR3, the DNA is TGTGCCAGCAGTGAGCAGGGGCAAGGCACTGAAGCTTTCTTT. Translated, it gives CASSEQGQGTEAFF.

The V and J genes are TRBV7-3 and TRBJ2-1; 10 bases map to TRBD1. V lost 2 bases and J lost 5; bases outside the gene matches: 9. This CDR3 has 17 amino acids. Germline-derived CDR1 and CDR2 are SGHTA and FQGTGA. The CDR3 spells CASSLLRRDRGHNEQFF. The CDR3 DNA reads as TGTGCCAGCAGCTTATTGCGTAGGGACAGGGGACACAATGAGCAGTTCTTC. Based on the CDR3 plus reference TRBV7-3 and TRBJ2-1, the full variable domain is GAGVSQTPSNKVTEKGKYVELRCDPISGHTALYWYRQSLGQGPEFLIYFQGTGAADDSGLPNDRFFAVRPEGSVSTLKIQRTERGDSAVYLCASSLLRRDRGHNEQFFGPGTRLTVL.

The rearrangement joins TRBV27 to TRBJ2-7; D may be TRBD2 (6 bases). V shed 0 bases and J shed 4 bases, with 10 bases lying between them. Germline V CDR1 and CDR2: MNHEY, SMNVEV (reference sequence). The CDR3 has 14 residues. The CDR3 DNA follows: TGTGCCAGCAGTTTATCCGGCGGGATTTACGAGCAGTACTTC. Its protein product is CASSLSGGIYEQYF.

The chain employs TRBV11-2 and TRBJ2-3; the match to TRBD1 covers 12 bases. The ends lost 5 bases at V and 8 bases at J; junction bases unmatched: 14. This CDR3 has 17 residues. From germline, CDR1 is SGHAT and CDR2 FQNNGV. The CDR3: CASSIENPGQGAGTQYF. CDR3 sequence (DNA): TGTGCCAGCAGCATCGAGAATCCGGGACAGGGGGCTGGTACGCAGTATTTT.

The chain has TRBV27 and TRBJ1-6; tentatively, D is TRBD1 (6 bases). The CDR3 loop spans 13 amino acids. The germline V gene encodes CDR1 MNHEY and CDR2 SMNVEV (reference sequence). In DNA form, the CDR3 reads TGTGCTACAGGGTTAAGCAACTATTCACCCCTCCACTTT. It encodes CATGLSNYSPLHF.

This sequence joins TRBV7-2 and TRBJ2-4; D possibly corresponds to TRBD2 (5 bases). Germline lookup yields CDR1 SGHTA and CDR2 FQGNSA. V lost 5 bases and J lost 1, with 21 bases in between. This CDR3 has 18 residues. Here the CDR3 reads CASSPKMWRNGAKNIQYF. The CDR3 DNA reads TGTGCCAGCAGCCCTAAAATGTGGAGGAATGGGGCCAAAAACATTCAGTACTTC.

This clone appeared a few times. The gene calls are TRBV5-1 and TRBJ1-3, with no clear D. CDR1 is SGHRS, CDR2 YFSETQ, per germline. Trimming took 1 base from V and 4 from J, leaving 12 bases between them. The CDR3 runs to 15 residues. Written as DNA, the CDR3 is TGCGCCAGCAGCTTGAGTGCGGGATTCGGAAACACCATATATTTT. Residues: CASSLSAGFGNTIYF.

V is TRBV6-5 and J is TRBJ1-6, with 7 bases matching TRBD1. There are 16 residues in the CDR3. Germline V CDR1 and CDR2: MNHEY, SVGAGI. J gave up 1 base and V 0 bases, and 0 bases lay outside the gene matches. The CDR3 bases are TGTGCCAGCAGTTACTCGACAGGGTCCTATAATTCACCCCTCCACTTT. It translates to CASSYSTGSYNSPLHF.

This clone has a single count. This chain connects TRBV1 to TRBJ1-3; the D call of TRBD1 is as the table states it, not checked on the DNA. TRBV1 is listed as a pseudogene. This CDR3 spans 17 amino acids. The CDR3: CTSSQERRGSSGNTIYF. The CDR3 DNA follows: TGCACCAGCAGCCAAGAAAGAAGGGGGAGCTCTGGAAACACCATATATTTT.

This chain connects TRBV30 to TRBJ2-7; 10 bases fit TRBD1. The CDR3 covers 13 residues. V was clipped by 1 base and J by 3 bases; unmatched bases: 0. The germline V gene encodes CDR1 GTSNPN and CDR2 SVGIG (reference sequence). The CDR3 DNA is TGTGCCTGGAGTGGGACAGGGGGCTACGAGCAGTACTTC. This codes for CAWSGTGGYEQYF.

V usage is TRBV19 and J usage is TRBJ2-7; 8 bases fit TRBD1. Germline assignment: CDR1 LNHDA and CDR2 SQIVND (reference sequence). The CDR3 contains 15 residues. With V trimmed by 5 bases and J by 3 bases, 9 bases remained unmatched. The CDR3 sequence: CASSAGQGTVYEQYF. The CDR3 region has the DNA TGTGCCAGTAGTGCCGGACAGGGTACAGTCTACGAGCAGTACTTC.

J is TRBJ1-1 and V is TRBV20-1, with a possible D match to TRBD1 (6 bases). The germline V and J ends were trimmed by 6 bases and 10 bases, with 12 bases remaining between them. Germline V gives CDR1 DFQATT, CDR2 SNEGSKA (reference sequence). The CDR3 covers 10 residues. The CDR3 protein is CSASDRRAFF. In DNA, the CDR3 is TGCAGTGCCTCCGACAGGAGAGCTTTCTTT.

The chain has TRBV4-1 and TRBJ1-5; perhaps TRBD1 as D (5 bases). In germline, CDR1 is MGHRA, CDR2 YSYEKL. Between the trimmed V and J ends, which lost 0 bases and 4 bases, there was a span of 10 bases. The CDR3 is 15 residues long. For the CDR3, the DNA is TGCGCCAGCAGCCAAGACCAGGGATGGAATCAGCCCCAGCATTTT. Translating it yields CASSQDQGWNQPQHF.

This chain joins TRBV5-1 and TRBJ2-1; TRBD2 aligns across 11 bases. V shed 4 bases, J shed 6 bases, and the junction held 9 bases outside the gene matches. The germline V gene encodes CDR1 SGHRS and CDR2 YFSETQ. The CDR3 runs 16 residues. The CDR3 spells CASSTPLAGGINEQFF. CDR3 nucleotides: TGCGCCAGCAGCACGCCCCTAGCGGGGGGCATCAATGAGCAGTTCTTC.

This chain links TRBV6-5 with TRBJ2-7, with D perhaps matching TRBD2 (6 bases). This CDR3 is built from 14 residues. Germline lookup yields CDR1 MNHEY and CDR2 SVGAGI. V was cut by 5 bases and J by 7 bases, with 18 bases left in between. In nucleotides, the CDR3 is TGTGCCAGCAGTCAAGTGGGACTTCACTATGAGCAGTACTTC. The encoded protein is CASSQVGLHYEQYF.